This T cell receptor beta chain comes out of a study of PD-1 blockade in classical Hodgkin lymphoma. On the study more broadly: Patients were dosed intravenously with nivolumab at 3 mg/kg every 2 weeks. Broader study findings: The study found complete responders had baseline diversity similar to newly diagnosed patients.

As to this clone: The antigen is not known.

Brentuximab vedotin exposure varied, and every patient relapsed after autologous stem cell transplantation. Patients' outcomes at their best amounted to complete response, partial response or progressive disease. V gave up 1 base and J gave up 12 bases, with 10 bases separating them. Germline CDR1 SNHLY, CDR2 FYNNEI. The length of the CDR3 is 12 residues. Method: immunoSEQ multiplex PCR; TCRdb's copy keeps in-frame clones and lacks some. Among under 20,000 clones listed, roughly 89% were seen once. The chain has TRBV2 and TRBJ2-1; D is ambiguous. The sequences come from peripheral blood mononuclear cells (PBMCs), collected before the second cycle of nivolumab. This sequence was found in a human donor with classical Hodgkin lymphoma. CDR3 in DNA: TGTGCCAGCAGTGAAGTACTTCCTGCGCAGTTCTTC. It encodes CASSEVLPAQFF.